One sample yielded the 5 T cell receptor beta chains listed below, sequenced in a study of blood T cell repertoires in COVID-19. The data were produced by immunoSEQ multiplex PCR, yet TCRdb's version contains in-frame clones alone and is incomplete. The sample gives fewer than 250,000 clones, around nine tenths of which show up once; 7.2% is in the top ten. Sequencing was carried out using PBMCs or T cells enriched from blood (not recorded which). The receptors derive from a man aged 25 to 40 in a cohort exposed to, infected with or recovered from COVID-19 (not recorded which).

As regards this clone: A junction end diverges from the germline sequence, so it may reflect a read error. The chain joins TRBV5-1 to TRBJ1-1; 8 bases are shared with TRBD1. Germline CDR1 reads SGHRS; CDR2 reads YFSETQ. CDR3 length: 14 amino acids. The CDR3 sequence is CASSMGDRNPEAFF. In DNA, the CDR3 is TGCGCCAGCAGCATGGGGGACAGGAACCCTGAAGCTTTCTTT.

The chain couples TRBV7-2 to TRBJ2-3, with TRBD1 identical over 11 bases. The V gene end was trimmed by 6 bases and the J gene end by 10 bases; junction bases not matched to a gene: 9. From germline, CDR1 is SGHTA and CDR2 FQGNSA. The CDR3 has 14 amino acids. CDR3 in DNA: TGTGCCAGCAGGGCGGACAGGGGGCCCCACGCGCAGTATTTT. This gives the protein CASRADRGPHAQYF.

The J gene is TRBJ1-1, the V gene TRBV19, with TRBD1 identical over 7 bases. V shed 7 bases, J shed 0 bases, and the junction held 5 bases outside the gene matches. The CDR3 has 14 amino acids. Per the germline V gene, CDR1 is LNHDA and CDR2 is SQIVND (reference sequence). CDR3 sequence reads: CASTTDRLNTEAFF. As DNA, the CDR3 is TGTGCCAGTACCACGGACAGGCTGAACACTGAAGCTTTCTTT.

This chain links TRBV24-1 with TRBJ1-2; 8 bases match TRBD1. The germline CDR1 and CDR2 sequences are KGHDR and SFDVKD. The CDR3 is 15 residues long. J was trimmed by 4 bases and V by 5 bases; bases with no gene match: 8. The CDR3 here is CATSGSAGGIYGYTF. Here the CDR3 DNA reads TGTGCCACCAGTGGGAGTGCAGGGGGCATCTATGGCTACACCTTC.

The chain has TRBV5-8 and TRBJ1-2, with 12 bases that match TRBD1. This CDR3 is 13 amino acids long. V lost 5 bases and J lost 7; bases outside the gene matches: 3. In germline, CDR1 is SGHTS, CDR2 YDEGEE. The CDR3 sequence: CASRGTGGSGYTF. The CDR3 DNA reads TGTGCCAGCAGGGGGACAGGGGGCTCTGGCTACACCTTC.